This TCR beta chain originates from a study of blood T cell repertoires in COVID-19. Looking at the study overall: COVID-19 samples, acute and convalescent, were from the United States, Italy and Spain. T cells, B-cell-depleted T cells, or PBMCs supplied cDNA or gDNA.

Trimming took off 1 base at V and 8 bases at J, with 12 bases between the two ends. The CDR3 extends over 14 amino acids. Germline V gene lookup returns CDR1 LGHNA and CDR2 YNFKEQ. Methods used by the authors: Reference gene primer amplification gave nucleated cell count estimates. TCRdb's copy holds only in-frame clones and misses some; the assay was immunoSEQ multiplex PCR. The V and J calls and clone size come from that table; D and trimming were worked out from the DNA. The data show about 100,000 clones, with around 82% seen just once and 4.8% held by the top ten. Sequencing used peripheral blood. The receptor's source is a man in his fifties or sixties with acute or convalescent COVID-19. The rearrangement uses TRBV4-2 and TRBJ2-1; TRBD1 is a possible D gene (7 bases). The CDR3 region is CASSQVQGGDEQFF. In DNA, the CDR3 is TGTGCCAGCAGCCAAGTCCAGGGGGGCGATGAGCAGTTCTTC.